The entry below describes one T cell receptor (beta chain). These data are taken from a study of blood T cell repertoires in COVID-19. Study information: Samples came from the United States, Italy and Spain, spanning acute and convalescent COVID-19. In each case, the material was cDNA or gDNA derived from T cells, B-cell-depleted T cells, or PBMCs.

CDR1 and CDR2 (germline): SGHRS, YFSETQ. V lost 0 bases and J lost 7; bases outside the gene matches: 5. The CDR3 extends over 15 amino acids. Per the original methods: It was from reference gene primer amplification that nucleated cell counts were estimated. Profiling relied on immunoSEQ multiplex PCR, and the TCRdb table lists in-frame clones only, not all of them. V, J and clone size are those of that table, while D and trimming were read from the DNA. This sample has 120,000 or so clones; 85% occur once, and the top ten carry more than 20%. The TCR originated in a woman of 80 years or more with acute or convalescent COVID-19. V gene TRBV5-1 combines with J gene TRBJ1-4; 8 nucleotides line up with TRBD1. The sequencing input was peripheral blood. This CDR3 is CASSLVQGAGEKLFF. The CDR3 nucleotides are TGCGCCAGCAGCTTGGTTCAGGGGGCTGGTGAAAAACTGTTTTTT.